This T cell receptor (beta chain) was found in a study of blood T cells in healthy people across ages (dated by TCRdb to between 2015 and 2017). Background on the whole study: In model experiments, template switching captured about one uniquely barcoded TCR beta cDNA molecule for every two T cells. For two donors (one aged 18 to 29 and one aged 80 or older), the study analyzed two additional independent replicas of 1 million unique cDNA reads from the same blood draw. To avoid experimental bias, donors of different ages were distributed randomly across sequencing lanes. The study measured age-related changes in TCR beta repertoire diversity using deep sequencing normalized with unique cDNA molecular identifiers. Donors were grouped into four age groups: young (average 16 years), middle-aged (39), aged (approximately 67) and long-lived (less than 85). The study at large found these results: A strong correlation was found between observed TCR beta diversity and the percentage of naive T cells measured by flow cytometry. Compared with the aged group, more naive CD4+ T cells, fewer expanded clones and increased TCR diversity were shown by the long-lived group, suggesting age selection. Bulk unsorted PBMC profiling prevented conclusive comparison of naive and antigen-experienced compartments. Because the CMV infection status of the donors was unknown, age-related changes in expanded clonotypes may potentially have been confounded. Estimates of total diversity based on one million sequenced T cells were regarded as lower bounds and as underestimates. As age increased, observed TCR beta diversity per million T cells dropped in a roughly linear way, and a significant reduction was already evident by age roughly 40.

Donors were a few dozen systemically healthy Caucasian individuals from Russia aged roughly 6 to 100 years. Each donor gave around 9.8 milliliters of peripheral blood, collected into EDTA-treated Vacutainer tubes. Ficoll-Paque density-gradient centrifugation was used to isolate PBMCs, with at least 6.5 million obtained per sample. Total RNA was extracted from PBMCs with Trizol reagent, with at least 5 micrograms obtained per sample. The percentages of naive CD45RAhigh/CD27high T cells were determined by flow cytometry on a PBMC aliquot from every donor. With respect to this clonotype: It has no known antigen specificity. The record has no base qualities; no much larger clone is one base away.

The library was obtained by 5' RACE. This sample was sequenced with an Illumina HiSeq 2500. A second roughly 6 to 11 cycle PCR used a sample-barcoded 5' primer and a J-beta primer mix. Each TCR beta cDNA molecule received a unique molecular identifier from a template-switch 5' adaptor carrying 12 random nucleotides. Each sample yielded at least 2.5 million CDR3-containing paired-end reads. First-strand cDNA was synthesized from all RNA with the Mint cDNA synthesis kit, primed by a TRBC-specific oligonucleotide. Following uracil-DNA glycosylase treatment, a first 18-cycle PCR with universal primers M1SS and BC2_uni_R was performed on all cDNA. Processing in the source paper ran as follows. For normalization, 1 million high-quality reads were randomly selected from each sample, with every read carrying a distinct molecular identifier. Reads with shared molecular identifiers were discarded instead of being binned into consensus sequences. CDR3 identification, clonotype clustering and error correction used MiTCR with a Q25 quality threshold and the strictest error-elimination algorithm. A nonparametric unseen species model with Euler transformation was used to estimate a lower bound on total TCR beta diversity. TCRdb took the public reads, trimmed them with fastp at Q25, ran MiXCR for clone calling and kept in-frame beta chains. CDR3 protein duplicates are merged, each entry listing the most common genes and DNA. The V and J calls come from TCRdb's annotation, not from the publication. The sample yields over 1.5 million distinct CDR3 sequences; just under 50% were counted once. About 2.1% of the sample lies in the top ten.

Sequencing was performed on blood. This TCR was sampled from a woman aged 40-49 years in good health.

At the DNA level, the sequence is TGTGCCAGCACTAGTGGAGTACTACGCACAGATACGCAGTATTTT. This codes for CASTSGVLRTDTQYF. The chain couples TRBV27 to TRBJ2-3; the D gene cannot be named for sure. CDR1 and CDR2 are read off the germline V gene (reference sequence) as MNHEY and SMNVEV. The CDR3 spans 15 residues, from the cysteine through the phenylalanine. Solely the CDR3 DNA is kept, with 45 bases framed from the first base. V loses 7 bases of germline sequence and J loses 1 base, and the interval between the two ends is 15 bases.